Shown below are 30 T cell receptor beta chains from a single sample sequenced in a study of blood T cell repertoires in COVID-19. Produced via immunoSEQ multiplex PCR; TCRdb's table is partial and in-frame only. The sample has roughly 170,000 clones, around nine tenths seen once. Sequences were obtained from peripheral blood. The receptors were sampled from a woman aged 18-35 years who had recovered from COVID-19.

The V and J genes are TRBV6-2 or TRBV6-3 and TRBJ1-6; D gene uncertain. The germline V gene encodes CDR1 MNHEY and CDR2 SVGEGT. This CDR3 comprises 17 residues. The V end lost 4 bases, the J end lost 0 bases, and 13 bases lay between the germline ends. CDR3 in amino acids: CASSLTPRSSYNSPLHF. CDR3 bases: TGTGCCAGCAGTTTGACGCCTCGGAGCTCCTATAATTCACCCCTCCACTTT.

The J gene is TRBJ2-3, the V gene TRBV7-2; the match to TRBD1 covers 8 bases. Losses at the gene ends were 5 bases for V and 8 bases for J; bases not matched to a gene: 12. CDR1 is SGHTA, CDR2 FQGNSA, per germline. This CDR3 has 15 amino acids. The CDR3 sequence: CASSLRQGSGSTQYF. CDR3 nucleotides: TGTGCCAGCAGCCTAAGACAGGGGAGTGGGAGTACGCAGTATTTT.

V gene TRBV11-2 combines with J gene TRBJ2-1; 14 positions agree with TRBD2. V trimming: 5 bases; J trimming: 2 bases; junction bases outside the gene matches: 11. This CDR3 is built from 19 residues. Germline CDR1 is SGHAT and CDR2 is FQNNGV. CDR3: CASSTPATSGGAAYNEQFF. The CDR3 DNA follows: TGTGCCAGCAGCACCCCGGCGACTAGCGGGGGGGCAGCCTACAATGAGCAGTTCTTC.

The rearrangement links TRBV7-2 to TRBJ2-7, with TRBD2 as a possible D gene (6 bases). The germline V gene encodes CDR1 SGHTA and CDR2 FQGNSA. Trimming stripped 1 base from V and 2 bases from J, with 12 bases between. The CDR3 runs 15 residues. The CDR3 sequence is CTSSLESGEPYEQYF. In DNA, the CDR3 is TGTACCAGCAGCTTAGAATCGGGGGAACCCTACGAGCAGTACTTC.

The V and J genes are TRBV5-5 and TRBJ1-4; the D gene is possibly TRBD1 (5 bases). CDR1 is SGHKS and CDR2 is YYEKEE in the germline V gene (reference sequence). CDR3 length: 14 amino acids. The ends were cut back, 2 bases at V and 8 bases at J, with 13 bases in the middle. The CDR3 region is CASSLGQGNEKLFF. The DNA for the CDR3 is TGTGCCAGCAGCTTAGGCCAGGGCAACGAAAAACTGTTTTTT.

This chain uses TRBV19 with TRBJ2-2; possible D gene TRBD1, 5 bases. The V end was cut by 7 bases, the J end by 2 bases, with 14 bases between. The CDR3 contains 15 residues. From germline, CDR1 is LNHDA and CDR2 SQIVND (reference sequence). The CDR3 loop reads CASTNDRFNTGELFF. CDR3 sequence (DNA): TGTGCCAGTACTAATGACAGATTCAACACCGGGGAGCTGTTTTTT.

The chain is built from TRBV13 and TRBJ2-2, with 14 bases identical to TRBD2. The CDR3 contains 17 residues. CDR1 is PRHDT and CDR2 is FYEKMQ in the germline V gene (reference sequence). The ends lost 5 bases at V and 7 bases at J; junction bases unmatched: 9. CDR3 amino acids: CASSRGLAGGMNGELFF. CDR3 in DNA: TGTGCCAGCAGCAGAGGACTAGCGGGAGGAATGAACGGGGAGCTGTTTTTT.

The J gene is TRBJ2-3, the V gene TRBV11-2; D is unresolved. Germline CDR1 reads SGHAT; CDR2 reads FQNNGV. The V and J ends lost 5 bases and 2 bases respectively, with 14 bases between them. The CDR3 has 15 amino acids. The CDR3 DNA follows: TGTGCCAGCAGCGTAGTCCGACTTGCCACAGATACGCAGTATTTT. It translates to CASSVVRLATDTQYF.

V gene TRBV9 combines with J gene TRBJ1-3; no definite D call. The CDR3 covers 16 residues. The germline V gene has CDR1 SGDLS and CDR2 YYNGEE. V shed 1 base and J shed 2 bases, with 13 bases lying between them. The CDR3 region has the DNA TGTGCCAGCAGCGTATCTCGGGTTTTGACTGGAAACACCATATATTTT. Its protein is CASSVSRVLTGNTIYF. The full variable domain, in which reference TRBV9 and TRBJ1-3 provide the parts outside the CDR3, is DSGVTQTPKHLITATGQRVTLRCSPRSGDLSVYWYQQSLDQGLQFLIQYYNGEERAKGNILERFSAQQFPDLHSELNLSSLELGDSALYFCASSVSRVLTGNTIYFGEGSWLTVV.

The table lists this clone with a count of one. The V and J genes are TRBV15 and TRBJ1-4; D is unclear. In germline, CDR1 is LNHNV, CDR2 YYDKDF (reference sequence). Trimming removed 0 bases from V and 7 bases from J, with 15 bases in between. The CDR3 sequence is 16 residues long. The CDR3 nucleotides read TGTGCCACCAGCAGAGATGCGTTGCCGAGAGGTGAAAAACTGTTTTTT. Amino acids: CATSRDALPRGEKLFF.

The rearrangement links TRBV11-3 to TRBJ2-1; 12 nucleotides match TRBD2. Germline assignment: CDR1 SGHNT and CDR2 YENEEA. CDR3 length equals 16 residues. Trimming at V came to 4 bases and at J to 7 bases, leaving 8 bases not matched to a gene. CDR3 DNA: TGTGCCAGCAGCTCCACACTAGCGGGAGGTGGGAATGAGCAGTTCTTC. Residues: CASSSTLAGGGNEQFF.

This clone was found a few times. The CDR3 sequence: CASSTLAEETQYF. CDR3 nucleotide sequence: TGTGCCAGCTCAACCTTAGCGGAAGAGACCCAGTACTTC. The gene calls are TRBV18 and TRBJ2-5; tentative D call: TRBD2 (6 bases). The CDR3 extends over 13 amino acids. From germline, CDR1 is KGHSH and CDR2 LQKENI. Trimming pared 5 bases from V and 3 bases from J, leaving 10 bases between.

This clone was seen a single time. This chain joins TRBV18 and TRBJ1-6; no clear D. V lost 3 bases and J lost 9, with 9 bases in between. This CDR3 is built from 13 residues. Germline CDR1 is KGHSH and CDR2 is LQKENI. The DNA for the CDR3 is TGTGCCAGCTCACCCGGGGAAGGTTCACCCCTCCACTTT. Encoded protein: CASSPGEGSPLHF.

CDR3 residues: CASRLTGGNNEQFF. CDR3 coding DNA: TGCGCCAGCAGGTTGACGGGAGGGAACAATGAGCAGTTCTTC. The chain carries TRBV5-1 and TRBJ2-1, with TRBD2 identical over 8 bases. Trimming at V came to 5 bases and at J to 5 bases, leaving 6 bases not matched to a gene. Per the germline V gene, CDR1 is SGHRS and CDR2 is YFSETQ. The CDR3 is 14 amino acids.

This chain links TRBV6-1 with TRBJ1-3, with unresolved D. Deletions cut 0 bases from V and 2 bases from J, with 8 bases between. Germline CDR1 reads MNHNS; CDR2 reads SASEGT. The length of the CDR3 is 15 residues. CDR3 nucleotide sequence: TGTGCCAGCAGTGAAGCAATCGGGGCTGGAAACACCATATATTTT. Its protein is CASSEAIGAGNTIYF.

CDR3 DNA sequence: TGTGCCAGCAGTTCCACGGGACTGATTAGCGGAAAACTGTTTTTT. Amino acids: CASSSTGLISGKLFF. The chain joins TRBV27 to TRBJ1-4; maybe TRBD1 (5 bases). Trimming pared 4 bases from V and 10 bases from J, leaving 19 bases between. CDR3 length: 15 residues. Germline lookup yields CDR1 MNHEY and CDR2 SMNVEV (reference sequence).

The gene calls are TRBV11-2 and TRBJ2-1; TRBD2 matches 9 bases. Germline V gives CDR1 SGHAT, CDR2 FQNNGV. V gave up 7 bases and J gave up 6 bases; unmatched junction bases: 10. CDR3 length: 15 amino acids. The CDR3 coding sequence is TGTGCCAGCACCGACTCTAGCGGGACCTTCAATGAGCAGTTCTTC. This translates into CASTDSSGTFNEQFF.

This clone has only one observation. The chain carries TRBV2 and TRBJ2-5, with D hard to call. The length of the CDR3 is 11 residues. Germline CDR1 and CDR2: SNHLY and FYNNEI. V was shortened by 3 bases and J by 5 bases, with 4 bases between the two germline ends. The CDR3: CASSERETQYF. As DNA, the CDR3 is TGTGCCAGCAGTGAGCGGGAGACCCAGTACTTC.

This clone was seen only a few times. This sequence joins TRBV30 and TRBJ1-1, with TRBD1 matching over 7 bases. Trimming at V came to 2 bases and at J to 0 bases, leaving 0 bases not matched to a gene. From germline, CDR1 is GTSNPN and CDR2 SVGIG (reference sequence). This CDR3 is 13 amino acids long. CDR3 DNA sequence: TGTGCCTGGAGTACAGGGGTGAACACTGAAGCTTTCTTT. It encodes CAWSTGVNTEAFF.

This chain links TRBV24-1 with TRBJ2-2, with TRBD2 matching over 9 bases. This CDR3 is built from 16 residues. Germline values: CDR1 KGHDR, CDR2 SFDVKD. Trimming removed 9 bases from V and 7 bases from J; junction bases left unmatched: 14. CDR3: CATEGGGAGEVGELFF. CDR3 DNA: TGTGCCACCGAAGGCGGGGGGGCCGGGGAAGTCGGGGAGCTGTTTTTT.

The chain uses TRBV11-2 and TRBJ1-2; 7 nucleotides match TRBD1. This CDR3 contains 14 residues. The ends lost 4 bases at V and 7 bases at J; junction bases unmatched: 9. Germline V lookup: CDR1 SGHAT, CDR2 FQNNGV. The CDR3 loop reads CASSSDRITSGYTF. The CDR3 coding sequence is TGTGCCAGCAGCTCGGACAGGATAACCTCTGGCTACACCTTC.

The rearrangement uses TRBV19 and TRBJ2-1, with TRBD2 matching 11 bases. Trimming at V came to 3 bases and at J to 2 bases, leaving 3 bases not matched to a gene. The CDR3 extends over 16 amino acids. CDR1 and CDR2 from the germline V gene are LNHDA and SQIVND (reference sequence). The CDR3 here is CASSIIAGGTYNEQFF. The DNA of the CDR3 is TGTGCCAGTAGTATTATAGCGGGGGGGACCTACAATGAGCAGTTCTTC.

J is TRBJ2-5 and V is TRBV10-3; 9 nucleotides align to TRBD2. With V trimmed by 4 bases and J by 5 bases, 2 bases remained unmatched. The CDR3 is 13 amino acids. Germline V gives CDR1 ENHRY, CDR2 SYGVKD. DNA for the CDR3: TGTGCCATCAGTGGGACTAGCGTGGAGACCCAGTACTTC. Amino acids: CAISGTSVETQYF.

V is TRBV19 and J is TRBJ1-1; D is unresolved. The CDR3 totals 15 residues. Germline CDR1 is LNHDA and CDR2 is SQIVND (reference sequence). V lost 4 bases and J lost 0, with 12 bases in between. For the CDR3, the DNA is TGTGCCAGTAGTAAGGGCGGGGTGCTGAACACTGAAGCTTTCTTT. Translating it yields CASSKGGVLNTEAFF.

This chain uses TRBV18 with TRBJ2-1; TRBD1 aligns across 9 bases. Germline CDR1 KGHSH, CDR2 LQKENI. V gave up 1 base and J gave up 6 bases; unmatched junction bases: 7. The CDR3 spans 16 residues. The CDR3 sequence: CASSPLSQGASNEQFF. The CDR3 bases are TGTGCCAGCTCACCACTCTCACAGGGGGCATCCAATGAGCAGTTCTTC.

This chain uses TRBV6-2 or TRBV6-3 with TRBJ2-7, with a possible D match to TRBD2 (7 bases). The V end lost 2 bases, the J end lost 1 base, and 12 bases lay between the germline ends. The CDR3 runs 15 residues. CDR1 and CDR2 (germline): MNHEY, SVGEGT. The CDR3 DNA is TGTGCCAGCAGTTACGCCAGGGGAGGGTCCTACGAGCAGTACTTC. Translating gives CASSYARGGSYEQYF.

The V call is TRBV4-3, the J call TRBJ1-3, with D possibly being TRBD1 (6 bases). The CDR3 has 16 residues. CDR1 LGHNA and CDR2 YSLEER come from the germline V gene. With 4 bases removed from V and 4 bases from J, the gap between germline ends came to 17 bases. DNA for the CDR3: TGCGCCAGCAGCCCAGGGGAGCAGGGGTACGGAAACACCATATATTTT. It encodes CASSPGEQGYGNTIYF.

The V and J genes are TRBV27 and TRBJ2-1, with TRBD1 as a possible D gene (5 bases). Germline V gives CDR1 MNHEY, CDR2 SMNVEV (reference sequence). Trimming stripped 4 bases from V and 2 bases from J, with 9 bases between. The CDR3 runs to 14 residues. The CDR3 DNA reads TGTGCCAGCAGTTCGGACACCCCCTACAATGAGCAGTTCTTC. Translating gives CASSSDTPYNEQFF.

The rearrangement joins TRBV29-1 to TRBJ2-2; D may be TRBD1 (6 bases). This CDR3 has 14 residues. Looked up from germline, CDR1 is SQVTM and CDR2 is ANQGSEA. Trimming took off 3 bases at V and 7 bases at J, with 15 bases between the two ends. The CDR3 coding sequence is TGCAGCGTTGACGGGACAATGGGGCGCGGGGAGCTGTTTTTT. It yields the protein CSVDGTMGRGELFF.

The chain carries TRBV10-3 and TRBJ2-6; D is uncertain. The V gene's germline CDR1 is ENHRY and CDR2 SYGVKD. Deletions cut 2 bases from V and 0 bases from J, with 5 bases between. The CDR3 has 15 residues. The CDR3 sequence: CAISEGRSGANVLTF. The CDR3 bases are TGTGCCATCAGTGAGGGGCGCTCTGGGGCCAACGTCCTGACTTTC.